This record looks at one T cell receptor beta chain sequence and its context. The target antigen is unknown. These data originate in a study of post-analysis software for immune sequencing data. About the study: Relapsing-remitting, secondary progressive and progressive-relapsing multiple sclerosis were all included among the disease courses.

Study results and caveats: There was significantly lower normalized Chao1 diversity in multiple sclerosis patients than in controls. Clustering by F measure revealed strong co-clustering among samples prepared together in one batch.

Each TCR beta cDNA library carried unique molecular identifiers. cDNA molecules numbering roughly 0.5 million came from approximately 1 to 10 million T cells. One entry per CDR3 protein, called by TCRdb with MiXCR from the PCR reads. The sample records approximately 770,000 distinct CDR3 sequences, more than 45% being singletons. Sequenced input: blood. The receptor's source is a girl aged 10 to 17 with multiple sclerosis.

The chain's CDR3 is CASSPRTSGRRDRTDTQYF. The CDR3 DNA reads TGTGCCAGCAGCCCCCGGACTAGCGGGAGGCGGGATCGCACAGATACGCAGTATTTT. The chain links TRBV7-2 to TRBJ2-3; 14 bases align to TRBD2. From germline, CDR1 is SGHTA and CDR2 FQGNSA. CDR3 length: 19 amino acids. The J segment lost 1 base and the V segment lost 5 bases, leaving 11 bases of the junction unmatched.